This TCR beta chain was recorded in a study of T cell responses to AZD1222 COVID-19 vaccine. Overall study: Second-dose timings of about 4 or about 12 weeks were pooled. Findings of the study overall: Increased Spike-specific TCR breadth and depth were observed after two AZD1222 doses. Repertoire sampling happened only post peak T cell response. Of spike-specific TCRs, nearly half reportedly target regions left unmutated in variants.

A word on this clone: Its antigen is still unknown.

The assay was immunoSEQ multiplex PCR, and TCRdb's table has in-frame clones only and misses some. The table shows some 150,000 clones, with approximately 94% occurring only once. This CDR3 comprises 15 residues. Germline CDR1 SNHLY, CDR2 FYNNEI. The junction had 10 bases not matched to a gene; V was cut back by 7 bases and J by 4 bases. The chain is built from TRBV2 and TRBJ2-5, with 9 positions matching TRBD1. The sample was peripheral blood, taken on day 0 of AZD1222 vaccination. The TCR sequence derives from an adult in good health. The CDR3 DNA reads TGTGCCAGCACGATCACAGGGGGCGGCGGAGAGACCCAGTACTTC. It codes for CASTITGGGGETQYF.